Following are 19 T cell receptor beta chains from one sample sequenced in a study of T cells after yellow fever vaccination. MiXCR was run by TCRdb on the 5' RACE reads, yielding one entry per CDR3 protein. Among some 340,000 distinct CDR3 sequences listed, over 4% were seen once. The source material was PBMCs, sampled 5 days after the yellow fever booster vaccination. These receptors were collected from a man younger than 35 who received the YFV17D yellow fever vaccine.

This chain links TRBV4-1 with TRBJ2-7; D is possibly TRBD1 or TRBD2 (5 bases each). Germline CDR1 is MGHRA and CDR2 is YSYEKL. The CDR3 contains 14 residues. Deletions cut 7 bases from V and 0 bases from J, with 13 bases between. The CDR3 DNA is TGCGCCAGCATGGTGGGGGAAAGCTCCTACGAGCAGTACTTC. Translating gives CASMVGESSYEQYF.

CDR3 sequence: CASSTRGSSGNTIYF. The DNA of the CDR3 is TGTGCCAGCAGCACCAGAGGCAGCTCTGGAAACACCATATATTTT. The rearrangement links TRBV9 to TRBJ1-3; D gene uncertain. Germline V CDR1 and CDR2: SGDLS, YYNGEE. The CDR3 is 15 amino acids. Trimming pared 4 bases from V and 0 bases from J, leaving 11 bases between.

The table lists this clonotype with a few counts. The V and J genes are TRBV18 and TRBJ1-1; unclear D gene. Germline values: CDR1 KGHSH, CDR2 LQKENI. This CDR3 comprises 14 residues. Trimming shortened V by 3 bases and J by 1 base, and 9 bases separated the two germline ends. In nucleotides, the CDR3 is TGTGCCAGCTCACCCGGACTGCCGAACACTGAAGCTTTCTTT. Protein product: CASSPGLPNTEAFF. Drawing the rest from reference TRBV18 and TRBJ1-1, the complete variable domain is NAGVMQNPRHLVRRRGQEARLRCSPMKGHSHVYWYRQLPEEGLKFMVYLQKENIIDESGMPKERFSAEFPKEGPSILRIQQVVRGDSAAYFCASSPGLPNTEAFFGQGTRLTVV.

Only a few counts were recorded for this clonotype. CDR3 sequence reads: CASGTGAGGYGYTF. Here the CDR3 DNA reads TGTGCCAGCGGAACGGGGGCCGGAGGCTATGGCTACACCTTC. The rearrangement joins TRBV14 to TRBJ1-2; the D gene is possibly TRBD1 (6 bases). V lost 8 bases and J 4 bases, leaving 17 bases between the germline ends. CDR3 size: 14 residues. Per germline, CDR1 SGHDN and CDR2 FVKESK.

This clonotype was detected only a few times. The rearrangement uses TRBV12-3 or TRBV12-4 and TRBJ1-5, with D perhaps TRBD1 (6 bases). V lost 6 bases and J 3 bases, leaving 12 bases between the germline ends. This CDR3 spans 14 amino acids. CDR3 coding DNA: TGTGCCAGCAGCCTGGGACAATACAATCAGCCCCAGCATTTT. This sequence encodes CASSLGQYNQPQHF.

In nucleotides, the CDR3 is TGCGCCAGCAGCTTGGCCGCTAGCGGGAATTACAATGAGCAGTTCTTC. It is translated as CASSLAASGNYNEQFF. The chain links TRBV5-1 to TRBJ2-1; 9 bases are a match to TRBD2. CDR3 size: 16 residues. The ends lost 0 bases at V and 4 bases at J; junction bases unmatched: 5. Germline V gives CDR1 SGHRS, CDR2 YFSETQ.

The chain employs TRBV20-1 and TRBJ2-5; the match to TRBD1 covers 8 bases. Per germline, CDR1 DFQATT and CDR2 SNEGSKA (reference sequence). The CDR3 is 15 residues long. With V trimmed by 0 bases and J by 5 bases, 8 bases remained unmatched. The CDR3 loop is CSARDPRGRGETQYF. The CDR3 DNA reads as TGCAGTGCTAGAGATCCCAGGGGGCGCGGGGAGACCCAGTACTTC.

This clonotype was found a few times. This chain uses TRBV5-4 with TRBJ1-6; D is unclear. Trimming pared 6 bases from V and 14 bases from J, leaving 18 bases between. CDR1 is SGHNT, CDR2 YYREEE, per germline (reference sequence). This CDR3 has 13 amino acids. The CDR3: CASKGQSIESLHF. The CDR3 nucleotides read TGTGCCAGCAAGGGTCAGTCGATCGAATCCCTCCACTTT.

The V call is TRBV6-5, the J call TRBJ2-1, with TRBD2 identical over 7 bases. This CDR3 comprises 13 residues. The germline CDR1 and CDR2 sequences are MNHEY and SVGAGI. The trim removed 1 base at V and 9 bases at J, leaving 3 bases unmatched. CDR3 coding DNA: TGTGCCAGCAGTTACTTTCAGCGGGGTGAGCAGTTCTTC. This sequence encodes CASSYFQRGEQFF.

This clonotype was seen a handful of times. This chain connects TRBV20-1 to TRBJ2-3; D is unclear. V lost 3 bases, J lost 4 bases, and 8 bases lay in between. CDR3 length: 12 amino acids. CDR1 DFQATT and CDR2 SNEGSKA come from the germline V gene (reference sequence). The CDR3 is CSARVGADTQYF. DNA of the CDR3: TGCAGTGCTAGGGTAGGAGCAGATACGCAGTATTTT.

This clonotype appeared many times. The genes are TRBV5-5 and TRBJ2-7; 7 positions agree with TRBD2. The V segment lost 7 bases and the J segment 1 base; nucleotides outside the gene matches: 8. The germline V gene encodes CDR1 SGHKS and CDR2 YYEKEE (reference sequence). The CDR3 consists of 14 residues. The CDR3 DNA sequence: TGTGCCAGCTCCGGGGGGACTGGTTCCTACGAGCAGTACTTC. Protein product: CASSGGTGSYEQYF.

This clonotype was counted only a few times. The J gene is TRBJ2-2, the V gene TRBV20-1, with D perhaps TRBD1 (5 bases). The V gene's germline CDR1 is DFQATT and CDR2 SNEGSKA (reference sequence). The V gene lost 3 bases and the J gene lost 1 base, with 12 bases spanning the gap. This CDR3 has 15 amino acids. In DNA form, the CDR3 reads TGCAGTGCTAGTAGGGGCGTGGGGAACACCGGGGAGCTGTTTTTT. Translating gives CSASRGVGNTGELFF.

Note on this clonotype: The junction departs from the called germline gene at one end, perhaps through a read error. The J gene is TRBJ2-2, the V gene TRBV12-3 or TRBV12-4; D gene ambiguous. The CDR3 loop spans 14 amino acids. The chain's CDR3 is CACSPFGNTGELFF. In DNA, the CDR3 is TGTGCCTGCAGCCCATTCGGGAACACCGGGGAGCTGTTTTTT.

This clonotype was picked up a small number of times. The CDR3 spells CASSAGTPGANVLTF. The CDR3 coding sequence is TGCGCCAGCAGCGCCGGGACACCAGGGGCCAACGTCCTGACTTTC. The gene calls are TRBV10-1 and TRBJ2-6; a weak D match, TRBD1 (6 bases). This CDR3 has 15 amino acids. Trimming took off 6 bases at V and 4 bases at J, with 13 bases between the two ends. In germline, CDR1 is WNHNN, CDR2 SYGVQD (reference sequence).

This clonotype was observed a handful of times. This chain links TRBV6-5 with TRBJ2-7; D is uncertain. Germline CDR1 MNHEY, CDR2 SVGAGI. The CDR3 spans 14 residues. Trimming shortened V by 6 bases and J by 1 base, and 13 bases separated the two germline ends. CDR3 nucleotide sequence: TGTGCCAGCAGGGAAAGATTTACTTCCTACGAGCAGTACTTC. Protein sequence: CASRERFTSYEQYF.

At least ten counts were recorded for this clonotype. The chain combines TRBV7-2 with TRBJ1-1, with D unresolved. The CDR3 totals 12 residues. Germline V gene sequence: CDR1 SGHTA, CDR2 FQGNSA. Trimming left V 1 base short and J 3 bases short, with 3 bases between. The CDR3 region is CASSLVYTEAFF. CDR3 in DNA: TGTGCCAGCAGCTTAGTCTACACTGAAGCTTTCTTT.

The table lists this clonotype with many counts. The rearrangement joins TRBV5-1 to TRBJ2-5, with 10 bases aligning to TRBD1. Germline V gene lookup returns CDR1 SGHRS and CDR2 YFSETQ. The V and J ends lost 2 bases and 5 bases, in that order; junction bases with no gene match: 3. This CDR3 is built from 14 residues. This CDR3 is CASSLTGQGETQYF. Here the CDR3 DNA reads TGCGCCAGCAGCTTAACGGGACAGGGGGAGACCCAGTACTTC.

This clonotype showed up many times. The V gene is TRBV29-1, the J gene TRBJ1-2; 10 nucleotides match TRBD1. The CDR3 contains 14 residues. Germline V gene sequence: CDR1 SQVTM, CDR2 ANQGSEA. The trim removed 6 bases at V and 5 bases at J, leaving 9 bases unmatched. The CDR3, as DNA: TGCAGCGTCGCGGGACAGGGGTTTGAATATGGCTACACCTTC. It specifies CSVAGQGFEYGYTF.

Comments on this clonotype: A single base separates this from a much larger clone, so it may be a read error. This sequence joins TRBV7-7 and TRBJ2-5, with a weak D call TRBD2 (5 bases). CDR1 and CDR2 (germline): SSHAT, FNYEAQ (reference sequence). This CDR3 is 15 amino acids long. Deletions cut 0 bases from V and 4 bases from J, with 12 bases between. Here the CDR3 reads CASSLAPGMRETQYF. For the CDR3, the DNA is TGTGCCAGCAGCTTAGCGCCGGGAATGCGAGAGACCCAGTACTTC.